A single sample gave rise to the 29 T cell receptor beta chains below, sequenced in a study of T cells after yellow fever vaccination. TCRdb reprocessed the 5' RACE reads with MiXCR, giving one entry per CDR3 protein. The table shows 200,000 to 300,000 distinct CDR3 sequences, with roughly 13% occurring only once. The sample was CD4+ T cells sorted from PBMCs, taken 45 days after the yellow fever booster vaccination. The receptors shown here come from a man in his thirties or forties who received the YFV17D yellow fever vaccine.

V gene TRBV20-1 combines with J gene TRBJ2-1; the match to TRBD1 covers 7 bases. The CDR3 is 14 amino acids. Per the germline V gene, CDR1 is DFQATT and CDR2 is SNEGSKA (reference sequence). Trimming cost V 3 bases and J 4 bases; bases outside gene matches: 6. For the CDR3, the DNA is TGCAGTGCTAGGTCGGACAGGCCGTACAATGAGCAGTTCTTC. Translating gives CSARSDRPYNEQFF.

There are a few counts of this clonotype. The chain employs TRBV7-2 and TRBJ1-6, with unresolved D. Germline lookup yields CDR1 SGHTA and CDR2 FQGNSA. The CDR3 is 15 amino acids. Trimming stripped 2 bases from V and 3 bases from J, with 8 bases between. The CDR3 here is CASSLIGVYNSPLHF. The DNA for the CDR3 is TGTGCCAGCAGCTTAATCGGCGTCTATAATTCACCCCTCCACTTT.

The rearrangement links TRBV7-2 to TRBJ1-2; maybe TRBD1 (6 bases). The CDR3 covers 13 residues. Trimming shortened V by 4 bases and J by 5 bases, and 11 bases separated the two germline ends. Germline CDR1 reads SGHTA; CDR2 reads FQGNSA. The CDR3 spells CASSSSGAYGYTF. In nucleotides, the CDR3 is TGTGCCAGCAGCTCCTCGGGGGCATATGGCTACACCTTC.

Concerning this clonotype: One end of the junction is discordant with germline, which a read error may explain. The V and J genes are TRBV6-1 and TRBJ2-7, with 7 bases lining up with TRBD2. Looked up from germline, CDR1 is MNHNS and CDR2 is SASEGT. CDR3 size: 13 residues. The CDR3: CAARGIESYEQYF. The CDR3 DNA sequence: TGCGCGGCGCGGGGGATTGAGTCCTACGAGCAGTACTTC.

This clonotype was detected only a few times. The chain is built from TRBV7-8 and TRBJ2-3, with 8 nucleotides matching TRBD2. The length of the CDR3 is 16 residues. The V segment lost 5 bases and the J segment 4 bases; nucleotides outside the gene matches: 11. CDR1 is SGHVS, CDR2 FQNEAQ, per germline. CDR3 in amino acids: CASSDFSGSWADTQYF. CDR3 nucleotide sequence: TGTGCCAGCAGCGACTTCAGCGGGAGTTGGGCAGATACGCAGTATTTT.

The V gene is TRBV4-3, the J gene TRBJ2-5; D uncertain. The CDR3 length is 14 residues. Trimming shortened V by 1 base and J by 2 bases, and 8 bases separated the two germline ends. Per the germline V gene, CDR1 is LGHNA and CDR2 is YSLEER. The CDR3 is CASSQGQRQETQYF. For the CDR3, the DNA is TGCGCCAGCAGCCAAGGGCAACGGCAAGAGACCCAGTACTTC.

The chain has TRBV11-2 and TRBJ2-7, with D maybe TRBD1 (7 bases). CDR1 and CDR2 from the germline V gene are SGHAT and FQNNGV. The length of the CDR3 is 18 residues. V lost 5 bases and J 0 bases, leaving 23 bases between the germline ends. The CDR3 bases are TGTGCCAGCAGCCCGAGGAGGGGGCTCCGGCGGGGCTCCTACGAGCAGTACTTC. Amino acid sequence: CASSPRRGLRRGSYEQYF. The variable domain in full, with the rest retrieved from reference TRBV11-2 and TRBJ2-7, is EAGVAQSPRYKIIEKRQSVAFWCNPISGHATLYWYQQILGQGPKLLIQFQNNGVVDDSQLPKDRFSAERLKGVDSTLKIQPAKLEDSAVYLCASSPRRGLRRGSYEQYFGPGTRLTVT.

This chain links TRBV10-2 with TRBJ2-5; 7 positions agree with TRBD2. Germline assignment: CDR1 WSHSY and CDR2 SAAADI. V was clipped by 8 bases and J by 4 bases; unmatched bases: 16. This CDR3 spans 16 amino acids. The CDR3, as DNA: TGCGCCAGCCGTTCCTCTCGCGGGAGAGTCATAGAGACCCAGTACTTC. Residues: CASRSSRGRVIETQYF.

This clonotype has a handful of counts. CDR3 DNA sequence: TGCAGTGCTAGAGATCTCTTACTTAGCGGGGTGGGTGAGCAGTACTTC. This codes for CSARDLLLSGVGEQYF. V usage is TRBV20-1 and J usage is TRBJ2-7, with 8 nucleotides matching TRBD2. After removal of 0 bases from V and 7 bases from J, the junction contained 14 bases not matched to a gene. Germline CDR1 DFQATT, CDR2 SNEGSKA (reference sequence). The CDR3 is made up of 16 amino acids.

This clonotype has ten or more counts. This chain uses TRBV20-1 with TRBJ2-1; 11 bases line up with TRBD2. The CDR3 runs 14 residues. The V gene's germline CDR1 is DFQATT and CDR2 SNEGSKA (reference sequence). Trimming at V came to 4 bases and at J to 3 bases, leaving 2 bases not matched to a gene. The CDR3 sequence is CSATLAGVYNEQFF. The CDR3 DNA follows: TGCAGTGCTACACTAGCGGGAGTCTACAATGAGCAGTTCTTC.

This clonotype has a count of ten or more. The chain is built from TRBV7-2 and TRBJ1-6, with D perhaps matching TRBD1 (6 bases). The CDR3 has 14 residues. The V end was cut by 6 bases, the J end by 7 bases, with 13 bases between. Germline CDR1 reads SGHTA; CDR2 reads FQGNSA. The CDR3 DNA is TGTGCCAGCAGTCCCGGGACACCCAATTCACCCCTCCACTTT. Its protein product is CASSPGTPNSPLHF.

This clonotype has a handful of counts. The chain couples TRBV5-1 to TRBJ2-5, with 7 bases lining up with TRBD1. The CDR3 totals 13 residues. The germline V gene encodes CDR1 SGHRS and CDR2 YFSETQ. J gave up 5 bases and V 4 bases, and 5 bases lay outside the gene matches. The CDR3 loop is CASSPTGSETQYF. In nucleotides, the CDR3 is TGCGCCAGCAGCCCGACAGGGTCGGAGACCCAGTACTTC.

A few counts support this clonotype. This rearrangement joins TRBV3-1 to TRBJ2-2; 7 nucleotides match TRBD2. Germline-derived CDR1 and CDR2 are LGHDT and YNNKEL (reference sequence). CDR3 size: 17 residues. The trim removed 1 base at V and 4 bases at J, leaving 9 bases unmatched. DNA of the CDR3: TGTGCCAGCAGCCAAGGCGCGGCCCTAGCGGCCACCGGGGAGCTGTTTTTT. It translates to CASSQGAALAATGELFF.

This clonotype turned up a few times. The gene calls are TRBV20-1 and TRBJ2-1; 11 nucleotides align to TRBD2. Losses at the gene ends were 1 base for V and 10 bases for J; bases not matched to a gene: 12. Germline CDR1 and CDR2: DFQATT and SNEGSKA (reference sequence). The CDR3 extends over 16 amino acids. The CDR3 is CSARAYLAGGLAEQFF. DNA for the CDR3: TGCAGTGCTAGAGCCTACCTAGCGGGAGGTCTGGCCGAGCAGTTCTTC.

CDR3 residues: CSARSDLNYGYTF. CDR3 bases: TGCAGTGCTAGATCGGATCTAAACTATGGCTACACCTTC. V and J are TRBV20-1 and TRBJ1-2; D is ambiguous. This CDR3 has 13 residues. V shed 2 bases and J shed 2 bases, with 9 bases lying between them. Per the germline V gene, CDR1 is DFQATT and CDR2 is SNEGSKA (reference sequence).

The genes are TRBV29-1 and TRBJ2-7, with 8 bases matching TRBD1. The CDR3 has 13 residues. The germline V gene has CDR1 SQVTM and CDR2 ANQGSEA. Trimming took 4 bases from V and 0 from J; bases not matched to a gene: 2. This CDR3 is CSVAGQGSYEQYF. The CDR3 DNA reads TGCAGCGTTGCAGGACAGGGCTCCTACGAGCAGTACTTC.

This clonotype came up a few times. This chain connects TRBV5-1 to TRBJ2-7; the D is unclear. Germline V gives CDR1 SGHRS, CDR2 YFSETQ. The V gene lost 0 bases and the J gene lost 10 bases, with 11 bases spanning the gap. There are 12 residues in the CDR3. CDR3 protein: CASSLEEKIQYF. The CDR3 DNA is TGCGCCAGCAGCTTGGAAGAAAAGATCCAGTACTTC.

This clonotype was observed at least ten times. The chain recombines TRBV28 with TRBJ2-5, with 7 bases lining up with TRBD1. The germline V gene has CDR1 MDHEN and CDR2 SYDVKM. Losses at the gene ends were 5 bases for V and 1 base for J; bases not matched to a gene: 4. The CDR3 runs to 14 residues. CDR3 sequence (DNA): TGTGCCAGCAGTCAGGGGACAGCCCAAGAGACCCAGTACTTC. Translated: CASSQGTAQETQYF.

The gene calls are TRBV7-2 and TRBJ2-1, with a weak D call TRBD2 (7 bases). Germline values: CDR1 SGHTA, CDR2 FQGNSA. Trimming removed 5 bases at V and 8 bases at J, with 19 bases between. The CDR3 runs to 15 residues. DNA for the CDR3: TGTGCCAGCAGCCCCATGAGGGGGGGTGGCCATGAGCAGTTCTTC. Translated, it gives CASSPMRGGGHEQFF.

This clonotype was picked up many times. The V call is TRBV20-1, the J call TRBJ2-3, with 10 bases identical to TRBD2. CDR1 DFQATT and CDR2 SNEGSKA come from the germline V gene (reference sequence). This CDR3 is built from 14 residues. After removal of 6 bases from V and 3 bases from J, the junction contained 6 bases not matched to a gene. DNA for the CDR3: TGCAGTGCGCGAGCGGGAGGGTCGACAGATACGCAGTATTTT. This codes for CSARAGGSTDTQYF.

This clonotype came up a few times. V is TRBV6-5 and J is TRBJ2-4; 11 bases are a match to TRBD2. CDR1 is MNHEY, CDR2 SVGAGI, per germline. The J segment lost 3 bases and the V segment lost 0 bases, leaving 1 base of the junction unmatched. The CDR3 covers 16 residues. CDR3 in DNA: TGTGCCAGCAGTTACTCGGGGACTAGCGGCAAAAACATTCAGTACTTC. Encoded protein: CASSYSGTSGKNIQYF.

This clonotype was detected ten times or more. The chain recombines TRBV29-1 with TRBJ1-2; 8 nucleotides align to TRBD1. V lost 6 bases to trimming and J lost 8 bases; unmatched junction nucleotides: 5. CDR1 and CDR2 from the germline V gene are SQVTM and ANQGSEA. CDR3 size: 11 residues. CDR3 sequence: CSVQGARGYTF. DNA of the CDR3: TGCAGCGTGCAGGGGGCGCGCGGCTACACCTTC.

The J gene is TRBJ2-7, the V gene TRBV6-2 or TRBV6-3; D possibly corresponds to TRBD1 (6 bases). From germline, CDR1 is MNHEY and CDR2 SVGEGT. There are 12 residues in the CDR3. Trimming removed 6 bases from V and 5 bases from J, with 11 bases in between. In nucleotides, the CDR3 is TGTGCCAGCAGGAGAGCAGGGGACGAGCAGTACTTC. This sequence encodes CASRRAGDEQYF.

The table lists this clonotype with a few counts. The gene calls are TRBV27 and TRBJ2-1; 10 nucleotides align to TRBD2. Germline V gene lookup returns CDR1 MNHEY and CDR2 SMNVEV (reference sequence). The CDR3 sequence is 17 residues long. V was pared by 4 bases and J by 5 bases, with 11 bases of the junction left unmatched. CDR3 loop: CASSWSSGSPGNNEQFF. The CDR3 DNA reads as TGTGCCAGCAGTTGGTCTAGCGGGAGTCCCGGGAACAATGAGCAGTTCTTC.

The gene calls are TRBV13 and TRBJ2-3, with 8 nucleotides matching TRBD2. After removal of 1 base from V and 7 bases from J, the junction contained 10 bases not matched to a gene. Germline V gene data show CDR1 as PRHDT and CDR2 as FYEKMQ (reference sequence). CDR3 length equals 16 residues. In DNA form, the CDR3 reads TGTGCCAGCAGCTTAGCCCCCGGGAGGGCCATGAATACGCAGTATTTT. This encodes CASSLAPGRAMNTQYF.

The chain recombines TRBV27 with TRBJ2-2; D unresolved. From germline, CDR1 is MNHEY and CDR2 SMNVEV (reference sequence). The CDR3 is 15 residues long. Trimming removed 6 bases at V and 1 base at J, with 12 bases between. CDR3 sequence (DNA): TGTGCCAGCAGCGAGTGGTATAAGAACACCGGGGAGCTGTTTTTT. This codes for CASSEWYKNTGELFF.

This clonotype has more than one count but fewer than ten. The chain carries TRBV5-1 and TRBJ2-5; no clear D. Germline V gene data show CDR1 as SGHRS and CDR2 as YFSETQ. This CDR3 has 16 residues. Trimming took off 0 bases at V and 0 bases at J, with 12 bases between the two ends. CDR3 coding DNA: TGCGCCAGCAGCTTGGGAGTGGCAGGCAACCAAGAGACCCAGTACTTC. It is translated as CASSLGVAGNQETQYF.

This clonotype was picked up a small number of times. The J gene is TRBJ2-5, the V gene TRBV20-1; 8 bases line up with TRBD2. CDR3 length: 15 residues. In germline, CDR1 is DFQATT, CDR2 SNEGSKA (reference sequence). With 1 base clipped from V and 0 bases from J, the junction kept 4 bases outside the gene matches. This CDR3 reads CSARVLAGYQETQYF. CDR3 in DNA: TGCAGTGCTAGAGTCCTAGCGGGCTACCAAGAGACCCAGTACTTC.

V and J are TRBV20-1 and TRBJ1-1; 7 bases map to TRBD1. The CDR3 extends over 12 amino acids. V was pared by 6 bases and J by 6 bases, with 7 bases of the junction left unmatched. The germline CDR1 and CDR2 sequences are DFQATT and SNEGSKA (reference sequence). The CDR3 sequence is CSAGYRGAEAFF. CDR3 in DNA: TGCAGTGCGGGCTACAGGGGTGCTGAAGCTTTCTTT.